This T cell receptor beta chain was recorded in a study of PD-1 blockade in mismatch repair-deficient tumors. The overall study: Enrolled about 2013-2016, patients had progressing, pretreated mismatch repair-deficient cancers of 12 types.

Clones were sequenced by immunoSEQ multiplex PCR, and TCRdb holds only the in-frame ones, with some missing. This sample has some 100,000 clones, with 82% found just once. All patients were mismatch repair deficient, assessed by either PCR or immunohistochemistry. A few pembrolizumab responders had their TCRs sequenced. With regard to this clone: The antigen is undetermined.

Study-level points and caveats: Tumor-resident clones, often absent from pretreatment blood, expanded after pembrolizumab and then contracted.

The receptor was isolated from an adult with mismatch repair-deficient cancer. Sequenced material: peripheral blood, taken 36 weeks after starting pembrolizumab.

This CDR3 reads CASSVWTSVKDTGELFF. The CDR3 DNA follows: TGTGCCAGCAGCGTATGGACTAGCGTTAAAGACACCGGGGAGCTGTTTTTT. The chain is built from TRBV9 and TRBJ2-2; 9 bases match TRBD2. The CDR3 is 17 residues long. Germline V CDR1 and CDR2: SGDLS, YYNGEE. V was pared by 1 base and J by 3 bases, with 7 bases of the junction left unmatched.